The 21 T cell receptor beta chains reported below all come from one sample, sequenced in a study of blood T cell repertoires in COVID-19 (dated by TCRdb to about 2020). The method was the immunoSEQ multiplex PCR assay. The table comes from immuneACCESS by way of TCRdb, which keeps in-frame sequences with V and J called. Part of the clones is missing from these tables; in studies checked, under half for an unresolved V gene and the rest for unknown reasons. Counted in this sample were roughly 130,000 clones; roughly 83% of them appeared once. The ten biggest clones cover less than 20% of the sample. Material for sequencing was peripheral blood. Receptors were obtained from a woman aged 50 to 60 with acute or convalescent COVID-19.

This clone was detected once. This chain joins TRBV7-2 and TRBJ1-2; D is unclear. Trimming took off 3 bases at V and 4 bases at J, with 24 bases between the two ends. Per the germline V gene, CDR1 is SGHTA and CDR2 is FQGNSA. CDR3 size: 18 residues. CDR3 in DNA: TGTGCCAGCAGCTTTGGTTTCCAAGCCATTAGTTCGGGCTATGGCTACACCTTC. It encodes CASSFGFQAISSGYGYTF.

This chain uses TRBV6-5 with TRBJ1-1, with 7 bases aligning to TRBD1. There are 14 residues in the CDR3. The V gene end was trimmed by 11 bases and the J gene end by 5 bases; junction bases not matched to a gene: 14. Germline V gene sequence: CDR1 MNHEY, CDR2 SVGAGI. The CDR3 nucleotides are TGTGCCGCCCGGGGGGGCAGGGGGGCGACTGAAGCTTTCTTT. Encoded protein: CAARGGRGATEAFF.

The genes are TRBV28 and TRBJ1-1; D is unresolved. V was clipped by 11 bases and J by 1 base, with 11 bases between them. The CDR3 loop spans 12 amino acids. The germline V gene encodes CDR1 MDHEN and CDR2 SYDVKM. The CDR3 protein is CALRGANTEAFF. CDR3 nucleotide sequence: TGTGCCTTGCGGGGTGCGAACACTGAAGCTTTCTTT.

The genes are TRBV5-4 and TRBJ1-1; no firm D call. Germline values: CDR1 SGHNT, CDR2 YYREEE (reference sequence). The CDR3 is 12 residues long. V lost 0 bases, J lost 4 bases, and 4 bases lay in between. CDR3 loop: CASSLESTEAFF. CDR3 coding DNA: TGTGCCAGCAGCTTGGAGAGCACTGAAGCTTTCTTT.

This clone was seen once. The rearrangement joins TRBV10-1 to TRBJ2-1; 9 bases are shared with TRBD2. CDR1 WNHNN and CDR2 SYGVQD come from the germline V gene (reference sequence). Trimming at V came to 4 bases and at J to 9 bases, leaving 7 bases not matched to a gene. This CDR3 has 14 amino acids. The CDR3 DNA sequence: TGCGCCAGCAGTGCGAGTAGCGGGGGCGCTGAGCAGTTCTTC. Its protein is CASSASSGGAEQFF.

This clone has only one observation. V gene TRBV19 combines with J gene TRBJ1-2, with 7 bases fitting TRBD1. Germline V gene data show CDR1 as LNHDA and CDR2 as SQIVND (reference sequence). The CDR3 runs to 14 residues. Losses at the gene ends were 3 bases for V and 4 bases for J; bases not matched to a gene: 5. CDR3 coding DNA: TGTGCCAGTAGTATGAGTCCAGGGGGCTATGGCTACACCTTC. It is translated as CASSMSPGGYGYTF.

The rearrangement joins TRBV28 to TRBJ1-1, with D tentatively TRBD1 (5 bases). The CDR3 loop spans 13 amino acids. CDR1 and CDR2 from the germline V gene are MDHEN and SYDVKM. V was clipped by 6 bases and J by 3 bases, with 11 bases between them. The CDR3 reads CASRGGADTEAFF. The CDR3 coding sequence is TGTGCCAGCAGAGGAGGGGCGGACACTGAAGCTTTCTTT.

The rearrangement links TRBV7-2 to TRBJ1-3; no clear D gene. CDR1 is SGHTA, CDR2 FQGNSA, per germline. V lost 5 bases, J lost 4 bases, and 9 bases lay in between. The CDR3 sequence is 13 residues long. CDR3: CASSTTWGNTIYF. The CDR3 DNA reads TGTGCCAGCAGCACCACATGGGGAAACACCATATATTTT.

The chain combines TRBV7-2 with TRBJ1-1; unclear D gene. CDR1 is SGHTA and CDR2 is FQGNSA in the germline V gene. V lost 2 bases to trimming and J lost 3 bases, with 13 bases between them. The length of the CDR3 is 15 residues. CDR3 sequence reads: CASSLIGAKYTEAFF. The CDR3 nucleotides are TGTGCCAGCAGCTTAATAGGAGCAAAATACACTGAAGCTTTCTTT.

The V call is TRBV29-1, the J call TRBJ1-2; D remains ambiguous. Looked up from germline, CDR1 is SQVTM and CDR2 is ANQGSEA. The CDR3 is 13 amino acids. Trimming shortened V by 2 bases and J by 2 bases, and 9 bases separated the two germline ends. Written as DNA, the CDR3 is TGCAGCGTTGAAAATGGGCACAACTATGGCTACACCTTC. As protein: CSVENGHNYGYTF.

The chain employs TRBV10-3 and TRBJ1-1; D uncertain. The germline V gene encodes CDR1 ENHRY and CDR2 SYGVKD. The CDR3 totals 14 residues. V was cut by 5 bases and J by 4 bases, with 14 bases left in between. DNA for the CDR3: TGTGCCATCAGTAAAAATTTCGAGAGCACTGAAGCTTTCTTT. It translates to CAISKNFESTEAFF.

The genes are TRBV12-5 and TRBJ2-7, with 12 bases fitting TRBD1. The CDR3 has 15 amino acids. In germline, CDR1 is LGHNT, CDR2 FRNRAP. V lost 6 bases to trimming and J lost 5 bases; unmatched junction nucleotides: 8. The CDR3 nucleotides read TGTGCTAGTGGGCGGGACAGGGGGCTTCGCGACGAGCAGTACTTC. Translated: CASGRDRGLRDEQYF.

This clone was seen a few times. The chain employs TRBV24-1 and TRBJ2-2; the D gene is possibly TRBD1 (6 bases). CDR1 is KGHDR and CDR2 is SFDVKD in the germline V gene. Trimming took 3 bases from V and 5 from J, leaving 12 bases between them. The CDR3 contains 15 residues. The CDR3: CATSDLGQITGELFF. The CDR3 coding sequence is TGTGCCACCAGTGATCTCGGACAGATAACCGGGGAGCTGTTTTTT.

The gene calls are TRBV5-1 and TRBJ1-2, with D unclear. Germline values: CDR1 SGHRS, CDR2 YFSETQ. Between the trimmed V and J ends, which lost 4 bases and 4 bases, there was a span of 20 bases. The CDR3 extends over 16 amino acids. Here the CDR3 DNA reads TGCGCCAGCAGCCCCTCGACACCTCCGGTCGGCTATGGCTACACCTTC. As protein: CASSPSTPPVGYGYTF.

The chain combines TRBV5-5 with TRBJ2-5, with D maybe TRBD1 (6 bases). This CDR3 is 15 amino acids long. Germline V lookup: CDR1 SGHKS, CDR2 YYEKEE (reference sequence). V gave up 0 bases and J gave up 5 bases, with 14 bases separating them. The CDR3 DNA reads as TGTGCCAGCAGCTTGGTTACAGGGTTATCGGAGACCCAGTACTTC. Translated, it gives CASSLVTGLSETQYF.

Remarks on this clone: At one of its ends the junction is not consistent with the germline gene, which may arise from a read error. The chain combines TRBV11-2 with TRBJ2-1; 8 nucleotides agree with TRBD2. The CDR3 totals 15 residues. Per the germline V gene, CDR1 is SGHAT and CDR2 is FQNNGV. In nucleotides, the CDR3 is TGTGCCAACAGCTCAAGAGTAGCGGGGTACAATGAGCAGTTCTTC. Amino acid sequence: CANSSRVAGYNEQFF.

V gene TRBV20-1 combines with J gene TRBJ1-5; no clear D gene. In germline, CDR1 is DFQATT, CDR2 SNEGSKA (reference sequence). The CDR3 is 12 amino acids. Between the trimmed V and J ends, which lost 3 bases and 4 bases, there was a span of 7 bases. This CDR3 is CSASSVNQPQHF. As DNA, the CDR3 is TGCAGTGCTAGTTCCGTGAATCAGCCCCAGCATTTT.

This rearrangement joins TRBV5-1 to TRBJ2-6; D unresolved. Germline CDR1 reads SGHRS; CDR2 reads YFSETQ. The CDR3 length is 17 residues. V was cut by 1 base and J by 0 bases, with 11 bases left in between. Here the CDR3 DNA reads TGCGCCAGCAGCTTGCAGTCAGGAAGCTCTGGGGCCAACGTCCTGACTTTC. Translating gives CASSLQSGSSGANVLTF.

The rearrangement uses TRBV5-6 and TRBJ1-2; 9 nucleotides match TRBD1. Germline V CDR1 and CDR2: SGHDT, YYEEEE. J lost 6 bases, V lost 4 bases, and 4 bases had no gene match. CDR3 length equals 13 residues. CDR3 nucleotide sequence: TGTGCCAGCAGCGGGACAGGGAGGAATGGCTACACCTTC. It is translated as CASSGTGRNGYTF.

V usage is TRBV6-6 and J usage is TRBJ1-6, with 8 bases fitting TRBD1. The CDR3 totals 16 residues. The germline CDR1 and CDR2 sequences are MNHNY and SVGAGI (reference sequence). V was pared by 6 bases and J by 8 bases, with 12 bases of the junction left unmatched. CDR3 in amino acids: CASSPVGGTGHSPLHF. CDR3 DNA sequence: TGTGCCAGCAGCCCCGTTGGGGGGACAGGACATTCACCCCTCCACTTT.

V and J are TRBV5-1 and TRBJ2-5; 9 bases map to TRBD1. CDR3 length equals 15 residues. Per the germline V gene, CDR1 is SGHRS and CDR2 is YFSETQ. With V trimmed by 1 base and J by 4 bases, 5 bases remained unmatched. CDR3 DNA: TGCGCCAGCAGCTTGTCGGGACAGGGAGGAGAGACCCAGTACTTC. This gives the protein CASSLSGQGGETQYF.